This entry lists 3 T cell receptor beta chains sequenced from one sample in a study of identical twins. TCRdb re-derived calls from the 5' RACE reads in MiXCR, one entry per CDR3 protein. The table includes some 1,600,000 distinct CDR3 sequences, 25% to 35% detected once. Sequenced input: cord blood. These receptors all come from a newborn girl in good health.

The chain's CDR3 is CASSEFSWYGYTF. CDR3 DNA: TGTGCCAGTAGCGAGTTCAGCTGGTATGGCTACACCTTC. The chain combines TRBV19 with TRBJ1-2; D remains ambiguous. The CDR3 covers 13 residues. V dropped 6 bases and J dropped 5 bases, with 13 bases sitting between them. The germline V gene encodes CDR1 LNHDA and CDR2 SQIVND (reference sequence).

This clonotype was seen many times. The chain combines TRBV21-1 with TRBJ2-5; the table's D call, TRBD1, was not checked against the DNA. TRBV21-1 is flagged as a pseudogene. The CDR3 is 12 amino acids. The CDR3 coding sequence is TGTGCCAGCAGCAAAGAGCGCCTGTGGTTGTACTTC. This translates into CASSKERLWLYF.

The V gene is TRBV6-2 or TRBV6-3, the J gene TRBJ2-7, with TRBD1 matching 7 bases. The CDR3 extends over 14 amino acids. CDR1 and CDR2 from the germline V gene are MNHEY and SVGEGT. Germline trimming cut 6 bases from V and 4 bases from J; bases unmatched to any gene: 9. CDR3 coding DNA: TGTGCCAGCAGACCAGACAGGGCTTCGTACGAGCAGTACTTC. Its translation: CASRPDRASYEQYF.